This TCR beta chain appears in the sequencing data of a study of T cell responses to AZD1222 COVID-19 vaccine. As concerns this clone: Its cognate antigen is unknown.

Findings of the study overall: Of spike-specific TCRs, nearly half reportedly target regions left unmutated in variants. Distributed over spike, vaccine-associated CD4 TCRs predominated at 160-218 and 743-854. No day 14 peak samples; only post-peak repertoires were characterized.

The CDR3 sequence is 11 residues long. Germline V gives CDR1 DFQATT, CDR2 SNEGSKA (reference sequence). The V end lost 6 bases, the J end lost 15 bases, and 15 bases lay between the germline ends. The protocol was immunoSEQ multiplex PCR, while the TCRdb copy is restricted to in-frame clones and leaves out a portion. The table has roughly 97,000 clones, approximately 88% seen once; the top ten hold over 7.5%. The chain combines TRBV20-1 with TRBJ1-6; D remains unclear. The sequenced sample was peripheral blood, obtained on day 0 of AZD1222 vaccination. The clonotype was recovered from an adult in good health. Here the CDR3 reads CSAPRDRGLHF. Here the CDR3 DNA reads TGCAGTGCGCCGAGAGACCGGGGCCTCCACTTT.